This TCR beta chain was observed in a study of blood T cell repertoires in COVID-19. Sequencing was performed with immunoSEQ multiplex PCR; in TCRdb, only in-frame clones are kept and a portion is missing. The sample carries around 250,000 clones, around nine tenths recorded once. CDR3 length equals 13 residues. Trimming took 0 bases from V and 3 from J, leaving 5 bases between them. Germline V gene lookup returns CDR1 ENHRY and CDR2 SYGVKD. The receptor was isolated from a woman between 45 and 65 years old who had recovered from COVID-19. The rearrangement links TRBV10-3 to TRBJ1-2, with no clear D. Source material: PBMCs or T cells enriched from blood (not recorded which). The CDR3 nucleotides read TGTGCCATCAGTGAGTCCCGGGACTATGGCTACACCTTC. This codes for CAISESRDYGYTF.